The present entry profiles one T cell receptor beta chain with its context. Its antigen is unknown. In the same sample, other DNA sequences code for this CDR3. Primers for the PCR totalled 60 Vbeta and 13 Jbeta. The data were produced by immunoSEQ multiplex PCR, yet TCRdb's version contains in-frame clones alone and is incomplete. The sample lists about 170,000 clones, 80% to 90% occurring once. The data belong to a study of cytomegalovirus exposure and HLA in healthy donors. About the study: An analysis done earlier identified roughly 120 million unique TCR beta sequences from 190 million or so T cells. Whole-study results and caveats: In a later analysis, donors in an Asian-associated ancestry cluster reportedly had fewer N-insertions in productive TCRs than the cohort mean. Researchers left out some V segments, among them TRBV6-2 and TRBV6-3, as indistinguishable. After further analysis at a later stage, 16,951 TCR beta sequences were associated with HLA alleles at 0.05 false discovery rate.

CDR1 is SGHRS and CDR2 is YFSETQ in the germline V gene. This CDR3 comprises 16 residues. Trimming removed 0 bases at V and 0 bases at J, with 10 bases between. The origin of this receptor is a man aged 30-40 years in good health and CMV-seropositive. This chain joins TRBV5-1 and TRBJ2-1, with a possible D match to TRBD2 (6 bases). Input material: PBMCs. This CDR3 is CASSLGGGVSYNEQFF. DNA of the CDR3: TGCGCCAGCAGCTTGGGGGGCGGGGTCTCCTACAATGAGCAGTTCTTC.